A selection of T cell receptor beta chains follows, all from one sample in a study of cytomegalovirus exposure and HLA in healthy donors. TCRdb's copy holds only in-frame clones and misses some; the assay was immunoSEQ multiplex PCR. Of 250,000 to 350,000 clones in the sample, roughly two thirds were seen once. The sample comprised PBMCs. These receptors came from a female donor in good health and CMV-seronegative. The CDR3 runs from the conserved cysteine through the conserved F or W. The D gene is left open where the match is weak. Where a row states a size, it is once, few, many or the class of an expanded clone; other rows omit it.

abundance: .; v_gene: TRBV7-9; d_gene: .; j_gene: TRBJ2-1; CDR3aa: CASSLVSGGNEQFF; CDR3nt: TGTGCCAGCAGCTTAGTTTCCGGGGGTAATGAGCAGTTCTTC
abundance: .; v_gene: TRBV5-1; d_gene: TRBD2; j_gene: TRBJ2-2; CDR3aa: CASSLGSGSAGELFF; CDR3nt: TGCGCCAGCAGCTTGGGTAGCGGGAGCGCCGGGGAGCTGTTTTTT
abundance: .; v_gene: TRBV11-3; d_gene: .; j_gene: TRBJ2-5; CDR3aa: CASSLRTKEETQYF; CDR3nt: TGTGCCAGCAGCTTACGGACTAAGGAAGAGACCCAGTACTTC
abundance: .; v_gene: TRBV5-1; d_gene: .; j_gene: TRBJ2-7; CDR3aa: CASSLVGTGFENEQYF; CDR3nt: TGTGCCAGCAGCTTGGTGGGCACCGGATTTGAAAACGAGCAGTACTTC
abundance: .; v_gene: TRBV9; d_gene: TRBD2; j_gene: TRBJ2-3; CDR3aa: CASSVGWSGGDVPYF; CDR3nt: TGTGCCAGCAGCGTAGGGTGGTCGGGAGGGGACGTCCCCTATTTT
abundance: .; v_gene: TRBV11-3; d_gene: TRBD2; j_gene: TRBJ2-2; CDR3aa: CASSPWTSGRAGTGELFF; CDR3nt: TGTGCCAGCAGCCCTTGGACTAGCGGGAGAGCGGGAACCGGGGAGCTGTTTTTT
abundance: .; v_gene: TRBV5-1; d_gene: .; j_gene: TRBJ1-4; CDR3aa: CASSTGGTNEKLFF; CDR3nt: TGCGCCAGCAGCACTGGAGGGACTAATGAAAAACTGTTTTTT
abundance: .; v_gene: TRBV7-2; d_gene: TRBD2; j_gene: TRBJ2-7; CDR3aa: CASSFGTKFYEQYF; CDR3nt: TGTGCCAGCAGCTTTGGGACTAAATTCTACGAGCAGTACTTC
abundance: .; v_gene: TRBV28; d_gene: TRBD1; j_gene: TRBJ2-7; CDR3aa: CATRDRAYEQYF; CDR3nt: TGTGCCACCCGGGACAGGGCCTACGAGCAGTACTTC
abundance: few; v_gene: TRBV11-2; d_gene: .; j_gene: TRBJ2-5; CDR3aa: CASSPRETQYF; CDR3nt: TGTGCCAGCAGCCCTCGAGAGACCCAGTACTTC
abundance: .; v_gene: TRBV4-1; d_gene: TRBD2; j_gene: TRBJ2-3; CDR3aa: CASSQDGTGLASDTQYF; CDR3nt: TGCGCCAGCAGCCAAGATGGGACGGGACTAGCGTCAGATACGCAGTATTTT
abundance: .; v_gene: TRBV5-1; d_gene: TRBD2; j_gene: TRBJ2-7; CDR3aa: CASRPWREVRERYF; CDR3nt: TGCGCCAGCAGGCCTTGGCGGGAGGTAAGAGAGCGGTACTTC
abundance: .; v_gene: TRBV4-1; d_gene: .; j_gene: TRBJ2-3; CDR3aa: CASRGQGGFTDTQYF; CDR3nt: TGCGCCAGCCGTGGACAGGGAGGGTTCACAGATACGCAGTATTTT
abundance: .; v_gene: TRBV6-5; d_gene: .; j_gene: TRBJ1-2; CDR3aa: CASSYSSQGNVYTF; CDR3nt: TGTGCCAGCAGTTACTCGAGTCAGGGGAACGTCTACACCTTC
abundance: .; v_gene: TRBV7-2; d_gene: TRBD2; j_gene: TRBJ2-2; CDR3aa: CASSPGLAPGELFF; CDR3nt: TGTGCCAGCAGCCCGGGACTAGCTCCCGGGGAGCTGTTTTTT
abundance: .; v_gene: TRBV5-6; d_gene: .; j_gene: TRBJ1-6; CDR3aa: CASSFQAYNSPLHF; CDR3nt: TGTGCCAGCAGCTTCCAGGCCTATAATTCACCCCTCCACTTT